The source of this TCR beta chain is a study of beta chain features in type 1 diabetes. Study-wide findings and caveats: TCRB repertoires of naive, central memory and Treg cells appeared more similar among patients than among healthy donors. TCRB CDR3s from Type 1 diabetes patients were moderately but significantly shorter in all four CD4+ subsets.

Sorting based on CD45RO/CCR7/CD25/CD127/CD95/CD27 separated CD4+ naive, central memory, regulatory and stem cell-like memory cells. TCRB transcripts that were expressed got sequenced, as all of the isolated RNA had been reverse transcribed. Reads from naive, central memory and regulatory T cell samples averaged around 3.5 million. The table came from immunoSEQ multiplex PCR; TCRdb's copy has only in-frame clones and leaves some out. The repertoire consists of around 250,000 clones, with roughly 21% occurring once and the leading ten covering about 0.027%. The length of the CDR3 is 14 residues. Trimming took 0 bases from V and 1 from J, leaving 6 bases between them. CDR1 and CDR2 (germline): MNHNY, SVGAGI (reference sequence). Of note for this clone: Its target is not known.

The chain is built from TRBV6-6 and TRBJ1-1; D gene uncertain. The sequenced sample was naive CD4+ T cells from blood. The clonotype comes from a woman aged 35 to 49 with type 1 diabetes. CDR3 in DNA: TGTGCCAGCAGTTACTCGAAACAGAACACTGAAGCTTTCTTT. Amino acid sequence: CASSYSKQNTEAFF.